Below, 30 T cell receptor beta chains from the same sample are listed, as sequenced in a study of cytomegalovirus exposure and HLA in healthy donors. Primers for the PCR totalled 60 Vbeta and 13 Jbeta. Measured with immunoSEQ multiplex PCR; TCRdb has only the in-frame clones, and not every one. The sample carries fewer than 55,000 clones, about 70% recorded once. What was sequenced was PBMCs. These receptors all come from a woman in her forties or fifties in good health and CMV-seropositive.

The J gene is TRBJ1-1, the V gene TRBV5-8; 7 nucleotides align to TRBD1. With V trimmed by 10 bases and J by 4 bases, 7 bases remained unmatched. Per the germline V gene, CDR1 is SGHTS and CDR2 is YDEGEE. The CDR3 loop spans 12 amino acids. The DNA of the CDR3 is TGTGCCTCCAGGGGGTCCTTCACTGAAGCTTTCTTT. It encodes CASRGSFTEAFF.

The chain has TRBV6-1 and TRBJ2-7; possibly TRBD1 for D (6 bases). V was trimmed by 3 bases and J by 0 bases, leaving 15 bases between them. The CDR3 is 16 amino acids. CDR1 and CDR2 (germline): MNHNS, SASEGT. CDR3 sequence (DNA): TGTGCCAGCAGTGATCGAACAGGGCCGTCCTCCTACGAGCAGTACTTC. This encodes CASSDRTGPSSYEQYF.

The V and J genes are TRBV4-3 and TRBJ2-1; tentatively, D is TRBD2 (6 bases). Germline CDR1 and CDR2: LGHNA and YSLEER. V was shortened by 10 bases and J by 0 bases, with 22 bases between the two germline ends. The CDR3 has 17 amino acids. DNA of the CDR3: TGCGCCACTTCCCCGTATGCGCGCGGGGACTCCTACAATGAGCAGTTCTTC. Amino acids: CATSPYARGDSYNEQFF.

The CDR3 bases are TGTGCCAGCAGCTCCGGACAGGGGACGGTAAATCAGCCCCAGCATTTT. The encoded protein is CASSSGQGTVNQPQHF. This chain joins TRBV7-9 and TRBJ1-5, with 9 bases that match TRBD1. J was trimmed by 4 bases and V by 4 bases; bases with no gene match: 8. Germline V gene data show CDR1 as SEHNR and CDR2 as FQNEAQ (reference sequence). This CDR3 region has 16 residues.

This chain joins TRBV7-2 and TRBJ1-5; TRBD1 agrees at 12 bases. Germline assignment: CDR1 SGHTA and CDR2 FQGNSA. Germline trimming cut 1 base from V and 13 bases from J; bases unmatched to any gene: 11. This CDR3 contains 16 residues. CDR3 sequence: CASSLEIGTGGIRQHF. In nucleotides, the CDR3 is TGTGCCAGCAGCTTAGAAATTGGGACAGGGGGCATTCGGCAGCATTTT.

For the CDR3, the DNA is TGTGCCAGCAGTCGCCCGCGGGACTGGATGGAGGAGACCCAGTACTTC. It is translated as CASSRPRDWMEETQYF. The genes are TRBV27 and TRBJ2-5, with a tentative D call TRBD2 (6 bases). There are 16 residues in the CDR3. Germline assignment: CDR1 MNHEY and CDR2 SMNVEV (reference sequence). Trimming cost V 5 bases and J 5 bases, with 21 bases left between them.

The rearrangement links TRBV2 to TRBJ2-7; D unclear. V was shortened by 4 bases and J by 5 bases, with 6 bases between the two germline ends. The CDR3 has 11 amino acids. Germline V gives CDR1 SNHLY, CDR2 FYNNEI. CDR3 region: CASSGSHEQYF. In nucleotides, the CDR3 is TGTGCCAGCAGTGGGAGCCACGAGCAGTACTTC.

The chain has TRBV6-5 and TRBJ2-7, with D possibly TRBD2 on 6 matching bases. This CDR3 contains 13 residues. The V end was cut by 0 bases, the J end by 4 bases, with 7 bases between. The germline V gene encodes CDR1 MNHEY and CDR2 SVGAGI. The CDR3 DNA sequence: TGTGCCAGCAGTTACTCGGCGGGGTACGAGCAGTACTTC. This sequence encodes CASSYSAGYEQYF.

The V and J genes are TRBV11-1 and TRBJ2-7, with a possible D match to TRBD1 (5 bases). CDR1 and CDR2 (germline): SGHAT, FQDESV (reference sequence). The CDR3 consists of 15 residues. V was trimmed by 3 bases and J by 4 bases, leaving 16 bases between them. CDR3 DNA sequence: TGTGCCAGCAGCTTCCAGGGCAGGGAAGGGTACGAGCAGTACTTC. As protein: CASSFQGREGYEQYF.

This clone occurred a few times. The chain uses TRBV7-3 and TRBJ2-3, with unresolved D. The germline V and J ends were trimmed by 2 bases and 2 bases, with 11 bases remaining between them. The CDR3 is 15 amino acids. The germline V gene has CDR1 SGHTA and CDR2 FQGTGA. The CDR3 region has the DNA TGTGCCAGCAGCTTAGGGCTCCCGGCCACAGATACGCAGTATTTT. It translates to CASSLGLPATDTQYF.

This clone was seen a few times. V is TRBV9 and J is TRBJ2-7, with 8 nucleotides matching TRBD1. This CDR3 comprises 16 residues. V was pared by 0 bases and J by 0 bases, with 5 bases of the junction left unmatched. Germline V gene lookup returns CDR1 SGDLS and CDR2 YYNGEE. CDR3 sequence: CASSVGPDRASYEQYF. In nucleotides, the CDR3 is TGTGCCAGCAGCGTAGGACCGGACAGGGCCTCCTACGAGCAGTACTTC.

The genes are TRBV6-5 and TRBJ1-2; 7 bases agree with TRBD1. V trimming: 0 bases; J trimming: 3 bases; junction bases outside the gene matches: 4. The CDR3 loop spans 15 amino acids. Per germline, CDR1 MNHEY and CDR2 SVGAGI. CDR3 sequence (DNA): TGTGCCAGCAGTTACTCGACAGGGACTGACTATGGCTACACCTTC. This gives the protein CASSYSTGTDYGYTF.

Note on this clone: Its ends do not fully match the called genes, so a read error is possible. The chain links TRBV5-4 to TRBJ2-3; weak D call: TRBD2 (5 bases). There are 15 residues in the CDR3. Germline loops: CDR1 SGHNT, CDR2 YYREEE (reference sequence). CDR3 loop: CASSNNRASRDTQYF. The CDR3 nucleotides are TGTGCCAGCAGCAACAATCGGGCTAGCAGAGATACGCAGTATTTT. Variable domain in full (rest from reference TRBV5-4 and TRBJ2-3): ETGVTQSPTHLIKTRGQQVTLRCSSQSGHNTVSWYQQALGQGPQFIFQYYREEENGRGNFPPRFSGLQFPNYSSELNVNALELDDSALYLCASSNNRASRDTQYFGPGTRLTVL.

Turning to this clone: Relative to the germline gene, one junction end is altered; a read error may explain this. The V and J genes are TRBV11-2 and TRBJ2-1, with D possibly being TRBD2 (6 bases). There are 15 residues in the CDR3. Germline loops: CDR1 SGHAT, CDR2 FQNNGV. The CDR3 protein is CAGSSSGRTYNEQFF. Written as DNA, the CDR3 is TGTGCCGGCAGCTCCAGCGGGCGCACCTACAATGAGCAGTTCTTC.

The chain links TRBV7-3 to TRBJ2-3; 7 nucleotides align to TRBD2. The V gene end was trimmed by 5 bases and the J gene end by 6 bases; junction bases not matched to a gene: 8. This CDR3 has 14 residues. Germline lookup yields CDR1 SGHTA and CDR2 FQGTGA. The chain's CDR3 is CASSGQLGGDTQYF. In DNA form, the CDR3 reads TGTGCCAGCAGCGGGCAGTTGGGGGGGGATACGCAGTATTTT.

The V call is TRBV7-9, the J call TRBJ1-1; D is unclear. V lost 3 bases, J lost 1 base, and 6 bases lay in between. CDR1 is SEHNR and CDR2 is FQNEAQ in the germline V gene (reference sequence). CDR3 size: 13 residues. The CDR3 DNA follows: TGTGCCAGCAGCTTTAGACAGAACACTGAAGCTTTCTTT. Protein sequence: CASSFRQNTEAFF.

This clone has only a few counts. The chain carries TRBV16 and TRBJ1-2; D is ambiguous. Germline V gene lookup returns CDR1 KGHSY and CDR2 FQNENV. The CDR3 consists of 15 residues. The V gene lost 5 bases and the J gene lost 6 bases, with 19 bases spanning the gap. CDR3 sequence (DNA): TGTGCCAGCAGCGCGGGCCCTGCTAACCCTGATGGCTACACCTTC. It is translated as CASSAGPANPDGYTF.

The chain couples TRBV2 to TRBJ1-5; TRBD1 matches 11 bases. V lost 6 bases to trimming and J lost 2 bases; unmatched junction nucleotides: 3. Germline values: CDR1 SNHLY, CDR2 FYNNEI. This CDR3 contains 15 residues. The CDR3 DNA sequence: TGTGCCAGCAGGGGACAGGGGGGTGGCAATCAGCCCCAGCATTTT. Translated: CASRGQGGGNQPQHF. Full variable domain (missing parts from reference TRBV2 and TRBJ1-5): EPEVTQTPSHQVTQMGQEVILRCVPISNHLYFYWYRQILGQKVEFLVSFYNNEISEKSEIFDDQFSVERPDGSNFTLKIRSTKLEDSAMYFCASRGQGGGNQPQHFGDGTRLSIL.

This clone was counted between two and nine times. The chain recombines TRBV4-3 with TRBJ2-1; D might be TRBD2 (5 bases). Trimming took 0 bases from V and 9 from J, leaving 21 bases between them. This CDR3 region has 17 residues. Germline V gene lookup returns CDR1 LGHNA and CDR2 YSLEER. The CDR3 here is CASSQDTAGFNRGEQFF. The CDR3 DNA reads as TGCGCCAGCAGCCAAGATACGGCGGGCTTCAACCGGGGTGAGCAGTTCTTC.

The V gene is TRBV4-3, the J gene TRBJ2-3, with D possibly TRBD1 on 6 matching bases. The CDR3 is 13 residues long. The V and J ends lost 3 bases and 10 bases respectively, with 14 bases between them. The V gene's germline CDR1 is LGHNA and CDR2 YSLEER. The CDR3 nucleotides are TGCGCCAGCAGCCAGCTCAGGGGTGGGGCGCAGTATTTT. This translates into CASSQLRGGAQYF.

CDR3 loop: CASSGIPRPGETQYF. CDR3 in DNA: TGTGCCAGCAGCGGGATACCCCGCCCGGGGGAGACCCAGTACTTC. The V call is TRBV9, the J call TRBJ2-5; maybe TRBD2 (5 bases). The CDR3 covers 15 residues. The germline CDR1 and CDR2 sequences are SGDLS and YYNGEE. V was cut by 3 bases and J by 5 bases, with 17 bases left in between.

A single count supports this clone. The chain links TRBV5-1 to TRBJ2-1; 8 bases line up with TRBD2. V gave up 7 bases and J gave up 0 bases; unmatched junction bases: 6. The CDR3 covers 15 residues. Germline CDR1 and CDR2: SGHRS and YFSETQ. CDR3 amino acids: CASSSGRSSYNEQFF. CDR3 in DNA: TGCGCCAGCTCTAGCGGGCGGAGCTCCTACAATGAGCAGTTCTTC.

CDR3 coding DNA: TGTGCCAGCAGCTCACGGGAGTCCCCCTACGAGCAGTACTTC. It yields the protein CASSSRESPYEQYF. This sequence joins TRBV7-9 and TRBJ2-5; TRBD2 might be the D (6 bases). The J call may be wrong; the DNA end is better matched by TRBJ2-7. The CDR3 spans 14 residues. Germline V CDR1 and CDR2: SEHNR, FQNEAQ (reference sequence).

V usage is TRBV11-3 and J usage is TRBJ1-5; 9 bases align to TRBD1. CDR3 length: 19 amino acids. Germline-derived CDR1 and CDR2 are SGHNT and YENEEA. After removal of 3 bases from V and 2 bases from J, the junction contained 14 bases not matched to a gene. The CDR3 DNA sequence: TGTGCCAGCAGCTTTCCCCTTAACCGGGACAGGGTATGCAATCAGCCCCAGCATTTT. Protein product: CASSFPLNRDRVCNQPQHF.

The chain combines TRBV7-6 with TRBJ1-6, with TRBD1 matching 10 bases. The CDR3 covers 16 residues. Germline CDR1 and CDR2: SGHVS and FNYEAQ. J was trimmed by 12 bases and V by 5 bases; bases with no gene match: 13. The CDR3 region is CASSHRQGAGFVPLHF. DNA of the CDR3: TGTGCCAGCAGCCATAGACAGGGGGCGGGATTCGTACCCCTCCACTTT.

This clone has more than one count but fewer than ten. V usage is TRBV4-2 and J usage is TRBJ2-7, with 9 bases aligning to TRBD2. Germline-derived CDR1 and CDR2 are LGHNA and YNFKEQ. Losses at the gene ends were 0 bases for V and 1 base for J; bases not matched to a gene: 7. The CDR3 consists of 17 residues. DNA of the CDR3: TGTGCCAGCAGCCAAGACCTAGCGGGACCCGCATCCTACGAGCAGTACTTC. This translates into CASSQDLAGPASYEQYF.

V is TRBV2 and J is TRBJ2-2, with 8 nucleotides matching TRBD2. The CDR3 is 16 amino acids. The trim removed 7 bases at V and 1 base at J, leaving 8 bases unmatched. The germline gives CDR1 SNHLY, CDR2 FYNNEI. The CDR3 DNA is TGTGCCAGCAATTCCGCGGGAGGCGGGAACACCGGGGAGCTGTTTTTT. As protein: CASNSAGGGNTGELFF.

The CDR3 nucleotides are TGTGCCAGCAGCCCTACGATGGTTCTCTCTGGGGCCAACGTCCTGACTTTC. Translating it yields CASSPTMVLSGANVLTF. The J gene is TRBJ2-6, the V gene TRBV27; D call uncertain. Germline V gene sequence: CDR1 MNHEY, CDR2 SMNVEV (reference sequence). Trimming removed 6 bases from V and 0 bases from J, with 15 bases in between. The CDR3 runs 17 residues. Based on the CDR3 plus reference TRBV27 and TRBJ2-6, the full variable domain is EAQVTQNPRYLITVTGKKLTVTCSQNMNHEYMSWYRQDPGLGLRQIYYSMNVEVTDKGDVPEGYKVSRKEKRNFPLILESPSPNQTSLYFCASSPTMVLSGANVLTFGAGSRLTVL.

The chain links TRBV7-2 to TRBJ2-7, with D uncertain. This CDR3 contains 13 residues. The germline V and J ends were trimmed by 0 bases and 2 bases, with 5 bases remaining between them. Germline V gene sequence: CDR1 SGHTA, CDR2 FQGNSA. CDR3 coding DNA: TGTGCCAGCAGCTTAGCACTAACCTACGAGCAGTACTTC. Translating it yields CASSLALTYEQYF.

The J gene is TRBJ2-7, the V gene TRBV15; tentative D call: TRBD2 (5 bases). The CDR3 is 15 residues long. Germline V gives CDR1 LNHNV, CDR2 YYDKDF (reference sequence). V was trimmed by 8 bases and J by 0 bases, leaving 17 bases between them. This chain's CDR3 is CATAAEGTSSYEQYF. The CDR3 nucleotides are TGTGCCACCGCGGCCGAGGGCACGAGCTCCTACGAGCAGTACTTC.